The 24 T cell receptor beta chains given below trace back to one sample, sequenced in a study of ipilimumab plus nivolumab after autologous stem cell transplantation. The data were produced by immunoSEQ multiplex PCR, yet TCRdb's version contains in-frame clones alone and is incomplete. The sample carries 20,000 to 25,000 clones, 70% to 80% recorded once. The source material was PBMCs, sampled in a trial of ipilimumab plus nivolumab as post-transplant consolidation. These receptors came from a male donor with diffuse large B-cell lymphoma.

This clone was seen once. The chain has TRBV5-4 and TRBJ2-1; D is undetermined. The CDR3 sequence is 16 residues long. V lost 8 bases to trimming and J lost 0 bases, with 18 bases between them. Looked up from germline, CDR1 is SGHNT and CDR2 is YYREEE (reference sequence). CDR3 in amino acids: CASTSQVLLSYNEQFF. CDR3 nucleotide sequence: TGTGCCAGTACGAGTCAGGTTCTCCTCTCCTACAATGAGCAGTTCTTC.

CDR3 nucleotides: TGTGCCTGGAGTCCTACTCATGAAAAACTGTTTTTT. Translated, it gives CAWSPTHEKLFF. The genes are TRBV30 and TRBJ1-4, with unresolved D. Trimming cost V 2 bases and J 6 bases, with 7 bases left between them. This CDR3 comprises 12 residues. Germline loops: CDR1 GTSNPN, CDR2 SVGIG (reference sequence).

CDR3: CASSPGGQAYEQYF. The CDR3 DNA reads TGTGCCAGCTCACCGGGCGGACAGGCCTACGAGCAGTACTTC. The chain employs TRBV18 and TRBJ2-7; TRBD1 aligns across 7 bases. The germline CDR1 and CDR2 sequences are KGHSH and LQKENI. There are 14 residues in the CDR3. V dropped 3 bases and J dropped 2; count of bases not matched to a gene: 4.

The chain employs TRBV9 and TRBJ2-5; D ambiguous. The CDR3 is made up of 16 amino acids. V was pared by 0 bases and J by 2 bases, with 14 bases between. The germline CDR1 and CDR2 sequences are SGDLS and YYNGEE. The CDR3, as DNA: TGTGCCAGCAGCGTAGGGGCAGGTCCCCATCAAGAGACCCAGTACTTC. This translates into CASSVGAGPHQETQYF.

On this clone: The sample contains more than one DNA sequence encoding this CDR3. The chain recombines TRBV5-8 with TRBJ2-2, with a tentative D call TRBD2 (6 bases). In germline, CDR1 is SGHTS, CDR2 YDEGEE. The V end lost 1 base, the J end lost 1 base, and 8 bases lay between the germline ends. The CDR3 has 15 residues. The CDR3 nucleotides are TGTGCCAGCAGCTTGAGGGGAGGGAACACCGGGGAGCTGTTTTTT. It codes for CASSLRGGNTGELFF.

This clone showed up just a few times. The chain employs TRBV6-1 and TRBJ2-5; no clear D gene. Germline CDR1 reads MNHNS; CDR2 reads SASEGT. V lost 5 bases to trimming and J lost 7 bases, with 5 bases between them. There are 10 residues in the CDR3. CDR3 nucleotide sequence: TGTGCCAGCAGTTTGGGGACCCAGTACTTC. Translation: CASSLGTQYF.

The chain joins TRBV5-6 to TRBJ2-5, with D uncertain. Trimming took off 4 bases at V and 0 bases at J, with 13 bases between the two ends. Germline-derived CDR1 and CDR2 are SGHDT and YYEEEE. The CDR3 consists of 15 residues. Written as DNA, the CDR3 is TGTGCCAGCAGCCCCTGGAGTCAGTACCAAGAGACCCAGTACTTC. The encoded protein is CASSPWSQYQETQYF.

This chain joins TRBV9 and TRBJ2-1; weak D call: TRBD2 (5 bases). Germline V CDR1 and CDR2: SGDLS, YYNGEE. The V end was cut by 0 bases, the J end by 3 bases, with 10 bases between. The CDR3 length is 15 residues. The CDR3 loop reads CASSVDGVGYNEQFF. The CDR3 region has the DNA TGTGCCAGCAGCGTAGACGGGGTGGGCTACAATGAGCAGTTCTTC.

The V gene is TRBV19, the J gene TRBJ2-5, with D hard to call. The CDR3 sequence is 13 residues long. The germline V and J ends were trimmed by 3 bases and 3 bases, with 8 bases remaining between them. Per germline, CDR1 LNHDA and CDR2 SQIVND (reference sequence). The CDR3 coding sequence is TGTGCCAGTAGTATCACGGCTGAAGAGACCCAGTACTTC. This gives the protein CASSITAEETQYF.

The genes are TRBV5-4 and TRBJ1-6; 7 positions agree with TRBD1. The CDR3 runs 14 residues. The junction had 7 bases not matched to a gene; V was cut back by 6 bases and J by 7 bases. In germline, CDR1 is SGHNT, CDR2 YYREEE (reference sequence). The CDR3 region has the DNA TGTGCCAGCACCTGGGACAGACAGAATTCACCCCTCCACTTT. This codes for CASTWDRQNSPLHF. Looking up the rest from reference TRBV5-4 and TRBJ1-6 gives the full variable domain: ETGVTQSPTHLIKTRGQQVTLRCSSQSGHNTVSWYQQALGQGPQFIFQYYREEENGRGNFPPRFSGLQFPNYSSELNVNALELDDSALYLCASTWDRQNSPLHFGNGTRLTVT.

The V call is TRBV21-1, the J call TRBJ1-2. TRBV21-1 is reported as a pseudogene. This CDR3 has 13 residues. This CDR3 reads CASSKGLPYGYTF. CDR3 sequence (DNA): TGTGCCAGCAGCAAAGGCCTCCCGTATGGCTACACCTTC.

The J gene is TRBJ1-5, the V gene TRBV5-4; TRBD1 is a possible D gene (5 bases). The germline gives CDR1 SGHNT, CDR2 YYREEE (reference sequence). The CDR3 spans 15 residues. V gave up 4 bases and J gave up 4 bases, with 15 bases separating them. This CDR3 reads CASSADGGPNQPQHF. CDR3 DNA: TGTGCCAGCAGCGCAGATGGGGGTCCTAATCAGCCCCAGCATTTT.

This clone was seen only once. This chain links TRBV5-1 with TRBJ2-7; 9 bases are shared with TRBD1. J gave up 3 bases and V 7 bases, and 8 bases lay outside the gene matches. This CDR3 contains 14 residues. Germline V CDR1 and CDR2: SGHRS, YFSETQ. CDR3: CASAPGTGIYEQYF. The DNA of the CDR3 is TGCGCCAGCGCGCCGGGGACAGGGATCTACGAGCAGTACTTC.

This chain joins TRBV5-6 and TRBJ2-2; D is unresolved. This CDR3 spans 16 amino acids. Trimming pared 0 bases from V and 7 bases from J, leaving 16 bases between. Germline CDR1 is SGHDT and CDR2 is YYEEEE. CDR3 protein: CASSLGPSVGNGELFF. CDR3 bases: TGTGCCAGCAGCTTGGGACCGTCGGTTGGGAACGGGGAGCTGTTTTTT.

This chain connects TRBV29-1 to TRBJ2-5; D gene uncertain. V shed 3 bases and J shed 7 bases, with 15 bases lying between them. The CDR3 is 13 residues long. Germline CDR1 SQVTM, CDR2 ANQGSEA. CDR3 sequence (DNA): TGCAGCGTTGAGGTCGTATCTCCGGGGACCCAGTACTTC. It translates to CSVEVVSPGTQYF.

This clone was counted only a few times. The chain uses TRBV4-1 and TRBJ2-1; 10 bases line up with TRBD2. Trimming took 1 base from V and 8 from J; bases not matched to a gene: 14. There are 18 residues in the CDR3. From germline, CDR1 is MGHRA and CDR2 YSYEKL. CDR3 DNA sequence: TGCGCCAGCAGCCAAGTGATCGCTAGCGGGAGCCCAGGGGATGAGCAGTTCTTC. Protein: CASSQVIASGSPGDEQFF.

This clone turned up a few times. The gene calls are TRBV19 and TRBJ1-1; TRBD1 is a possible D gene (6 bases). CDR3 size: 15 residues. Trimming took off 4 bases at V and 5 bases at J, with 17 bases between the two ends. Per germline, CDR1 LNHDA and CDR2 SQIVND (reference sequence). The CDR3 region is CASSKGHGDWTEAFF. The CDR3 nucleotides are TGTGCCAGTAGTAAGGGACATGGGGATTGGACTGAAGCTTTCTTT.

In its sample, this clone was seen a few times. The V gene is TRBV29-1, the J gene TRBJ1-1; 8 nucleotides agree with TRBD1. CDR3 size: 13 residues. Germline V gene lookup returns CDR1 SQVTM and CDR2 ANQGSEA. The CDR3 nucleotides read TGCAGTGCCCGCGAGACAGGGGAAACTGAAGCTTTCTTT. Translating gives CSARETGETEAFF.

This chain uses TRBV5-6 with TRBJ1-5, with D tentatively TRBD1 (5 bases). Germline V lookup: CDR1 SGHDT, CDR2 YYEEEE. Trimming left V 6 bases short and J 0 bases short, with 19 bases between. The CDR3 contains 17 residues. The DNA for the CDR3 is TGTGCCAGCACCCAACACGGGGGTTCTTTTAGCAATCAGCCCCAGCATTTT. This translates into CASTQHGGSFSNQPQHF.

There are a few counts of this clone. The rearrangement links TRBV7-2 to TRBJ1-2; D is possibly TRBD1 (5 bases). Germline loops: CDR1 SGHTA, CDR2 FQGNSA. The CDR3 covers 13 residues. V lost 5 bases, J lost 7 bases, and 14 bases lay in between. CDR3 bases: TGTGCCAGCAGCCCGGGACGGAGTCTTGGCTACACCTTC. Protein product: CASSPGRSLGYTF. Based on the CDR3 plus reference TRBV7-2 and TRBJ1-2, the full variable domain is GAGVSQSPSNKVTEKGKDVELRCDPISGHTALYWYRQSLGQGLEFLIYFQGNSAPDKSGLPSDRFSAERTGGSVSTLTIQRTQQEDSAVYLCASSPGRSLGYTFGSGTRLTVV.

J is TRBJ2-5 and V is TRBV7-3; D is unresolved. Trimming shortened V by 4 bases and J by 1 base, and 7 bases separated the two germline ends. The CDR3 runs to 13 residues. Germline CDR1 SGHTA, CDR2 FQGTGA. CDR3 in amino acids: CASSSQIQETQYF. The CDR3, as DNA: TGTGCCAGCAGCTCCCAGATCCAAGAGACCCAGTACTTC. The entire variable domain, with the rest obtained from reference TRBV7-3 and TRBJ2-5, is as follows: GAGVSQTPSNKVTEKGKYVELRCDPISGHTALYWYRQSLGQGPEFLIYFQGTGAADDSGLPNDRFFAVRPEGSVSTLKIQRTERGDSAVYLCASSSQIQETQYFGPGTRLLVL.

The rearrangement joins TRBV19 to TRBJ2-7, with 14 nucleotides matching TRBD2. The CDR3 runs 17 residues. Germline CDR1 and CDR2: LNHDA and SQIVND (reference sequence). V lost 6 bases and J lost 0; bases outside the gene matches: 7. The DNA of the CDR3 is TGTGCCAGTAGGGGACTAGCGGGAGACCCGCCCTCCTACGAGCAGTACTTC. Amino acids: CASRGLAGDPPSYEQYF. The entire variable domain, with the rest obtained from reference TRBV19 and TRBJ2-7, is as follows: DGGITQSPKYLFRKEGQNVTLSCEQNLNHDAMYWYRQDPGQGLRLIYYSQIVNDFQKGDIAEGYSVSREKKESFPLTVTSAQKNPTAFYLCASRGLAGDPPSYEQYFGPGTRLTVT.

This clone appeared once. CDR3 in amino acids: CACLLASSTDTQYF. The CDR3 nucleotides read TGTGCCTGCCTACTAGCGTCTAGCACAGATACGCAGTATTTT. The V gene is TRBV30, the J gene TRBJ2-3; 7 nucleotides line up with TRBD2. The V gene end was trimmed by 6 bases and the J gene end by 0 bases; junction bases not matched to a gene: 6. This CDR3 is 14 amino acids long. Germline CDR1 GTSNPN, CDR2 SVGIG (reference sequence).

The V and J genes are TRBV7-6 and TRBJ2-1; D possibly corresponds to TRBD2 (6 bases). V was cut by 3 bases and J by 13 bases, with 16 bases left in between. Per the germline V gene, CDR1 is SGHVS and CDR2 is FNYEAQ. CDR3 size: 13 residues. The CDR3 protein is CASSLSVAEGQFF. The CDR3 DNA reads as TGTGCCAGCAGCTTGTCGGTTGCGGAGGGCCAGTTCTTC. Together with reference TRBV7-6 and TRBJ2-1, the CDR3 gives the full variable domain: GAGVSQSPRYKVTKRGQDVALRCDPISGHVSLYWYRQALGQGPEFLTYFNYEAQQDKSGLPNDRFSAERPEGSISTLTIQRTEQRDSAMYRCASSLSVAEGQFFGPGTRLTVL.